This T cell receptor beta chain was recovered during a study of T cell responses to AZD1222 COVID-19 vaccine. Study-wide results and limits: The breadth and depth of Spike-specific TCRs increased once two AZD1222 doses had been given. Spike-wide vaccine-associated CD4 TCRs dominated at 160-218 and 743-854.

The ends lost 3 bases at V and 0 bases at J; junction bases unmatched: 1. This CDR3 has 13 amino acids. Germline CDR1 reads SQVTM; CDR2 reads ANQGSEA. TCRdb keeps only in-frame clones here, not all; method: immunoSEQ multiplex PCR. This sample has tens of thousands of clones; about nine tenths occur once, and the top ten carry over 2%. On this clone: Its antigen is as yet unknown.

The V gene is TRBV29-1, the J gene TRBJ1-1, with 7 positions matching TRBD1. Source: peripheral blood, taken on day 0 of AZD1222 vaccination. The sequence came from an adult in good health. Written as DNA, the CDR3 is TGCAGCGTTGAGGGACAGTTGAACACTGAAGCTTTCTTT. Protein sequence: CSVEGQLNTEAFF.